Shown below are 17 T cell receptor beta chains from a single sample sequenced in a study of shared clonotypes between healthy human individuals (dated by TCRdb to the early 2020s). The receptor library was made with the immunoSEQ multiplex PCR assay. TCRdb obtained this table from immuneACCESS and retained in-frame rearrangements with V and J assigned. These tables miss some clones; where compared with another copy, unresolved V genes account for less than half of the shortfall, and the remainder is unexplained. The sample table shows 2 million to 2.5 million clones, and approximately 96% are seen once. The top ten constitute roughly 0.13% of the sample. The specimen sequenced was naive CD4+ T cells sorted from blood. Explained via the paper, the cell subset or site label denotes: CD45RA+ positively selected. The receptors shown here come from a young man in good health.

Remarks on this clone: The sample has other DNA sequences that encode this CDR3 too. The chain couples TRBV9 to TRBJ1-1; D not resolved. The CDR3 loop spans 13 amino acids. Per germline, CDR1 SGDLS and CDR2 YYNGEE. The V gene lost 2 bases and the J gene lost 0 bases, with 5 bases spanning the gap. DNA of the CDR3: TGTGCCAGCAGCGTTGACTTGAACACTGAAGCTTTCTTT. It is translated as CASSVDLNTEAFF.

The sample holds one count of this clone. The sample has other DNA sequences that encode this CDR3 too. This sequence joins TRBV7-9 and TRBJ1-1; D may be TRBD1 (5 bases). CDR1 is SEHNR and CDR2 is FQNEAQ in the germline V gene (reference sequence). The CDR3 extends over 14 amino acids. With 2 bases removed from V and 3 bases from J, the gap between germline ends came to 10 bases. The CDR3 spells CASSLQGRDTEAFF. The CDR3 DNA is TGTGCCAGCAGCTTACAGGGTCGTGACACTGAAGCTTTCTTT.

For the CDR3, the DNA is TGTGCCTGGAGTGTAGCCCGCGTGGACGAGCAGTACTTC. Protein: CAWSVARVDEQYF. The rearrangement uses TRBV30 and TRBJ2-7; D remains unclear. In germline, CDR1 is GTSNPN, CDR2 SVGIG (reference sequence). The CDR3 spans 13 residues. V lost 0 bases, J lost 5 bases, and 11 bases lay in between.

The chain employs TRBV6-6 and TRBJ1-1; weak D call: TRBD1 (5 bases). Trimming cost V 6 bases and J 5 bases, with 13 bases left between them. The length of the CDR3 is 13 residues. Germline lookup yields CDR1 MNHNY and CDR2 SVGAGI (reference sequence). CDR3 amino acids: CASSRGSSTEAFF. CDR3 DNA sequence: TGTGCCAGCAGCCGGGGGTCGTCGACTGAAGCTTTCTTT.

The chain is built from TRBV5-1 and TRBJ2-1; 10 positions agree with TRBD1. The CDR3 contains 15 residues. Trimming removed 5 bases from V and 7 bases from J; junction bases left unmatched: 9. The germline gives CDR1 SGHRS, CDR2 YFSETQ. This CDR3 is CASRSAGTGVNEQFF. CDR3 in DNA: TGCGCCAGCAGATCCGCCGGGACAGGGGTGAATGAGCAGTTCTTC.

This clone was detected once. V and J are TRBV6-1 and TRBJ1-4, with a tentative D call TRBD1 (5 bases). CDR1 MNHNS and CDR2 SASEGT come from the germline V gene. The CDR3 consists of 14 residues. V gave up 0 bases and J gave up 4 bases, with 6 bases separating them. The chain's CDR3 is CASSEATVNEKLFF. The CDR3 nucleotides are TGTGCCAGCAGTGAAGCGACAGTTAATGAAAAACTGTTTTTT.

The chain is built from TRBV15 and TRBJ2-1; D ambiguous. Germline V gene lookup returns CDR1 LNHNV and CDR2 YYDKDF (reference sequence). Trimming took off 0 bases at V and 9 bases at J, with 12 bases between the two ends. The CDR3 sequence is 14 residues long. The CDR3 DNA reads TGTGCCACCAGCAGAGACTACAGCTCGGGTGAGCAGTTCTTC. Translating gives CATSRDYSSGEQFF.

V usage is TRBV18 and J usage is TRBJ2-5, with 10 nucleotides matching TRBD2. Germline lookup yields CDR1 KGHSH and CDR2 LQKENI. Trimming cost V 3 bases and J 5 bases; bases outside gene matches: 18. This CDR3 has 19 residues. The CDR3 reads CASSPIDRFGTSAGETQYF. The CDR3 DNA follows: TGTGCCAGCTCACCCATTGACCGATTCGGGACTAGCGCGGGGGAGACCCAGTACTTC.

The rearrangement links TRBV6-6 to TRBJ2-1; 11 bases match TRBD2. Trimming removed 3 bases from V and 2 bases from J; junction bases left unmatched: 3. This CDR3 comprises 16 residues. Germline CDR1 is MNHNY and CDR2 is SVGAGI (reference sequence). CDR3 DNA: TGTGCCAGCAGTTATAGCGGGGGGGATCCCTACAATGAGCAGTTCTTC. Translation: CASSYSGGDPYNEQFF.

The chain combines TRBV5-6 with TRBJ1-1; D unresolved. The germline V gene encodes CDR1 SGHDT and CDR2 YYEEEE. The CDR3 is 12 amino acids. V lost 2 bases and J 4 bases, leaving 6 bases between the germline ends. The CDR3 loop is CASSFGFTEAFF. The CDR3, as DNA: TGTGCCAGCAGCTTCGGGTTCACTGAAGCTTTCTTT.

This chain joins TRBV29-1 and TRBJ2-1, with 9 bases identical to TRBD2. V shed 7 bases, J shed 4 bases, and the junction held 8 bases outside the gene matches. The CDR3 runs 14 residues. The germline V gene has CDR1 SQVTM and CDR2 ANQGSEA. CDR3 in DNA: TGCAGCGCCCGAGGGGCGGGAGGGTACAATGAGCAGTTCTTC. Protein product: CSARGAGGYNEQFF.

The CDR3 spells CASSPLGRDEETQYF. The DNA for the CDR3 is TGTGCCAGCAGCCCCCTAGGGAGGGATGAAGAGACCCAGTACTTC. The rearrangement joins TRBV11-2 to TRBJ2-5, with 7 positions matching TRBD2. J lost 3 bases, V lost 5 bases, and 9 bases had no gene match. CDR1 SGHAT and CDR2 FQNNGV come from the germline V gene. The CDR3 contains 15 residues. Full variable domain (remainder filled in from reference TRBV11-2 and TRBJ2-5): EAGVAQSPRYKIIEKRQSVAFWCNPISGHATLYWYQQILGQGPKLLIQFQNNGVVDDSQLPKDRFSAERLKGVDSTLKIQPAKLEDSAVYLCASSPLGRDEETQYFGPGTRLLVL.

This chain connects TRBV6-1 to TRBJ2-5, with a possible D match to TRBD1 (6 bases). Trimming stripped 6 bases from V and 5 bases from J, with 13 bases between. CDR3 size: 13 residues. Germline V gene data show CDR1 as MNHNS and CDR2 as SASEGT. The CDR3 reads CASRQGYRETQYF. The DNA of the CDR3 is TGTGCCAGCAGACAGGGCTATCGGGAGACCCAGTACTTC.

The sample holds one count of this clone. The chain couples TRBV7-2 to TRBJ2-2, with D possibly TRBD2 on 5 matching bases. CDR1 is SGHTA and CDR2 is FQGNSA in the germline V gene. This CDR3 is 14 amino acids long. Trimming shortened V by 5 bases and J by 6 bases, and 13 bases separated the two germline ends. CDR3 protein: CASSNPGGPGELFF. CDR3 coding DNA: TGTGCCAGCAGCAACCCCGGAGGCCCCGGGGAGCTGTTTTTT.

This sequence joins TRBV5-1 and TRBJ2-2, with 8 nucleotides matching TRBD1. CDR3 length: 15 residues. Germline loops: CDR1 SGHRS, CDR2 YFSETQ. Trimming at V came to 2 bases and at J to 1 base, leaving 1 base not matched to a gene. The CDR3 spells CASSFGTGNTGELFF. The CDR3 DNA is TGCGCCAGCAGCTTCGGGACAGGGAACACCGGGGAGCTGTTTTTT.

The chain couples TRBV4-3 to TRBJ2-2, with 11 bases that match TRBD2. Trimming took 4 bases from V and 6 from J; bases not matched to a gene: 7. The CDR3 is 16 amino acids. Per the germline V gene, CDR1 is LGHNA and CDR2 is YSLEER. The CDR3 sequence is CASSRVTSGRPGELFF. CDR3 coding DNA: TGCGCCAGCAGCCGGGTCACTAGCGGGAGACCCGGGGAGCTGTTTTTT.

The gene calls are TRBV4-1 and TRBJ2-7, with D unresolved. CDR3 size: 12 residues. Germline CDR1 and CDR2: MGHRA and YSYEKL. Trimming pared 3 bases from V and 1 base from J, leaving 4 bases between. Here the CDR3 reads CASSHNSYEQYF. DNA of the CDR3: TGCGCCAGCAGCCATAATTCCTACGAGCAGTACTTC.